The 16 T cell receptor beta chains listed next were all sequenced from one sample in a study of CD8+ T cells in alopecia areata (dated 2018 in TCRdb). According to the study, the label for this sample's time point signals: approximately 4 weeks on oral tofacitinib. The treatment or condition label corresponds to: oral pan-JAK inhibitor, 5-10 mg twice daily. Libraries were prepared through the immunoSEQ multiplex PCR assay. RNA was extracted from all samples and reverse transcribed into cDNA, which served as template for TCR sequencing. TCRdb carries this immuneACCESS record with in-frame sequences only. Its versions omit some clonotypes, under half of them owing to an unresolved V gene in the studies checked, with the rest unexplained. The sample contains some 200,000 clones, around 60% of them found a single time. The ten largest account for about 3% of the sample. This specimen was CD4+ T cells sorted from blood, taken at week 4, from a patient treated with tofacitinib. Source of these receptors: a human donor with alopecia areata.

The V call is TRBV6-1, the J call TRBJ2-3; D is uncertain. Germline CDR1 is MNHNS and CDR2 is SASEGT. The CDR3 runs to 13 residues. The V gene lost 7 bases and the J gene lost 6 bases, with 14 bases spanning the gap. CDR3 in DNA: TGTGCCAGCAAGGATGTGGACCTCGATACGCAGTATTTT. Amino acids: CASKDVDLDTQYF.

In its sample, this clone was seen a few times. The CDR3 DNA is TGTGCCAGCAGCTTCCGGACACCCCTGGCGGAGACCCAGTACTTC. As protein: CASSFRTPLAETQYF. The V gene is TRBV5-5, the J gene TRBJ2-5; possible D gene TRBD1, 5 bases. In germline, CDR1 is SGHKS, CDR2 YYEKEE (reference sequence). This CDR3 has 15 amino acids. V gave up 2 bases and J gave up 5 bases, with 16 bases separating them.

This chain links TRBV7-9 with TRBJ1-1; 8 bases match TRBD1. The ends lost 3 bases at V and 1 base at J; junction bases unmatched: 7. Germline V gene lookup returns CDR1 SEHNR and CDR2 FQNEAQ (reference sequence). CDR3 length: 16 amino acids. In DNA form, the CDR3 reads TGTGCCAGCAGCTTCCCCCGACAGGGGACGAACACTGAAGCTTTCTTT. Residues: CASSFPRQGTNTEAFF. Using reference TRBV7-9 and TRBJ1-1 for the parts outside the CDR3, the full variable domain is DTGVSQNPRHKITKRGQNVTFRCDPISEHNRLYWYRQTLGQGPEFLTYFQNEAQLEKSRLLSDRFSAERPKGSFSTLEIQRTEQGDSAMYLCASSFPRQGTNTEAFFGQGTRLTVV.

This clone was seen only a few times. The chain employs TRBV29-1 and TRBJ2-7; D is undetermined. The V gene lost 7 bases and the J gene lost 2 bases, with 12 bases spanning the gap. This CDR3 contains 12 residues. CDR1 and CDR2 from the germline V gene are SQVTM and ANQGSEA. The CDR3 DNA sequence: TGCAGCGCACAAGACGGAACCTACGAGCAGTACTTC. It yields the protein CSAQDGTYEQYF.

Only a few counts were recorded for this clone. The V gene is TRBV25-1, the J gene TRBJ1-6; D is unclear. This CDR3 comprises 13 residues. Trimming pared 7 bases from V and 6 bases from J, leaving 10 bases between. CDR1 is MGHDK, CDR2 SYGVNS, per germline. The CDR3 DNA is TGTGCCAGCACCCAAAGTGCTAATTCACCCCTCCACTTT. Its protein product is CASTQSANSPLHF.

This CDR3 reads CASSLGGVGVLPNEKLFF. The CDR3 region has the DNA TGCGCCAGCAGCTTGGGGGGCGTCGGAGTCCTACCAAATGAAAAACTGTTTTTT. The chain uses TRBV5-1 and TRBJ1-4; possibly TRBD1 for D (5 bases). The length of the CDR3 is 18 residues. Trimming pared 0 bases from V and 5 bases from J, leaving 20 bases between. The V gene's germline CDR1 is SGHRS and CDR2 YFSETQ. The entire variable domain, with the rest obtained from reference TRBV5-1 and TRBJ1-4, is as follows: KAGVTQTPRYLIKTRGQQVTLSCSPISGHRSVSWYQQTPGQGLQFLFEYFSETQRNKGNFPGRFSGRQFSNSRSEMNVSTLELGDSALYLCASSLGGVGVLPNEKLFFGSGTQLSVL.

The chain's CDR3 is CSVSGTYEQYF. The CDR3, as DNA: TGCAGCGTCTCCGGGACCTACGAGCAGTACTTC. This chain uses TRBV29-1 with TRBJ2-7; a possible D gene is TRBD2 (5 bases). V was shortened by 6 bases and J by 2 bases, with 8 bases between the two germline ends. Germline V gene sequence: CDR1 SQVTM, CDR2 ANQGSEA. This CDR3 spans 11 amino acids.

This clone was seen a single time. This chain joins TRBV29-1 and TRBJ2-7; no clear D gene. The CDR3 is 13 amino acids. Between the trimmed V and J ends, which lost 4 bases and 4 bases, there was a span of 14 bases. Germline V gives CDR1 SQVTM, CDR2 ANQGSEA. This chain's CDR3 is CSVVSSGSYEQYF. The DNA of the CDR3 is TGCAGCGTTGTCTCTTCAGGCTCTTACGAGCAGTACTTC.

This clone was seen a single time. Other DNA sequences within the sample encode an identical CDR3. The V call is TRBV7-9, the J call TRBJ2-3; D is unresolved. Trimming shortened V by 5 bases and J by 0 bases, and 3 bases separated the two germline ends. This CDR3 is 12 amino acids long. CDR1 and CDR2 (germline): SEHNR, FQNEAQ (reference sequence). In nucleotides, the CDR3 is TGTGCCAGCAGCCCCAGCACAGATACGCAGTATTTT. Translation gives CASSPSTDTQYF. Full variable domain (remainder filled in from reference TRBV7-9 and TRBJ2-3): DTGVSQNPRHKITKRGQNVTFRCDPISEHNRLYWYRQTLGQGPEFLTYFQNEAQLEKSRLLSDRFSAERPKGSFSTLEIQRTEQGDSAMYLCASSPSTDTQYFGPGTRLTVL.

This clone was recorded once. This chain uses TRBV7-2 with TRBJ2-2; D remains unclear. CDR3 length: 13 residues. Germline assignment: CDR1 SGHTA and CDR2 FQGNSA. The V end was cut by 2 bases, the J end by 8 bases, with 9 bases between. CDR3 nucleotides: TGTGCCAGCAGCTTAAACCCCAAAGGGGAGCTGTTTTTT. Protein sequence: CASSLNPKGELFF.

Only a few counts were recorded for this clone. The chain employs TRBV9 and TRBJ2-2; D gene uncertain. Trimming removed 0 bases from V and 11 bases from J, with 5 bases in between. Germline CDR1 reads SGDLS; CDR2 reads YYNGEE. The CDR3 covers 11 residues. DNA of the CDR3: TGTGCCAGCAGCGTAGATGGAGAGCTGTTTTTT. This codes for CASSVDGELFF.

In this sample, this clone turned up a few times. This chain joins TRBV11-2 and TRBJ2-5; D tentatively reads TRBD1 or TRBD2 (6 bases each). Germline V gene sequence: CDR1 SGHAT, CDR2 FQNNGV. The CDR3 totals 15 residues. V was trimmed by 1 base and J by 2 bases, leaving 11 bases between them. Here the CDR3 DNA reads TGTGCCAGCAGCTTAGTTTGGGGGGCTCAAGAGACCCAGTACTTC. Amino acids: CASSLVWGAQETQYF.

The CDR3 loop reads CASAPFDRSYEQYF. CDR3 DNA: TGCGCCAGTGCCCCATTTGACAGGTCCTACGAGCAGTACTTC. The J gene is TRBJ2-7, the V gene TRBV5-1, with D perhaps matching TRBD1 (6 bases). Per germline, CDR1 SGHRS and CDR2 YFSETQ. V was cut by 8 bases and J by 1 base, with 16 bases left in between. This CDR3 is built from 14 residues.

In this sample, this clone turned up a few times. This chain uses TRBV29-1 with TRBJ2-5, with D tentatively TRBD1 (6 bases). Germline loops: CDR1 SQVTM, CDR2 ANQGSEA. The CDR3 totals 12 residues. The V end lost 7 bases, the J end lost 5 bases, and 14 bases lay between the germline ends. CDR3 DNA: TGCAGCGCCACACAGGGAAGTGAGACCCAGTACTTC. It translates to CSATQGSETQYF.

The chain has TRBV29-1 and TRBJ2-7; TRBD1 aligns across 9 bases. The CDR3 has 15 amino acids. Trimming removed 6 bases from V and 6 bases from J; junction bases left unmatched: 15. Germline V gene data show CDR1 as SQVTM and CDR2 as ANQGSEA. The CDR3 coding sequence is TGCAGCGTCGTCCCGGGACAGGGACCTGTTGTCGAGCAGTACTTC. It is translated as CSVVPGQGPVVEQYF.

This clone was found a few times. The V call is TRBV28, the J call TRBJ1-3, with D possibly matching TRBD1 (5 bases). The CDR3 covers 15 residues. Germline CDR1 and CDR2: MDHEN and SYDVKM. V shed 1 base and J shed 3 bases, with 10 bases lying between them. The chain's CDR3 is CASSLSGGLGNTIYF. CDR3 DNA sequence: TGTGCCAGCAGTTTATCTGGGGGACTTGGAAACACCATATATTTT. Full variable domain (rest looked up from reference TRBV28 and TRBJ1-3): DVKVTQSSRYLVKRTGEKVFLECVQDMDHENMFWYRQDPGLGLRLIYFSYDVKMKEKGDIPEGYSVSREKKERFSLILESASTNQTSMYLCASSLSGGLGNTIYFGEGSWLTVV.